This TCR beta chain was documented in a study of blood T cell repertoires in COVID-19. At the level of the study: Researchers got acute and convalescent COVID-19 samples from the United States, Italy and Spain.

This CDR3 contains 16 residues. CDR1 is KGHSH and CDR2 is LQKENI in the germline V gene. V was shortened by 2 bases and J by 9 bases, with 20 bases between the two germline ends. This clone was recorded a few times. TCRdb keeps only in-frame clones here, not all; method: immunoSEQ multiplex PCR. Seen here are roughly 200,000 clones, roughly three quarters observed once, and the top ten hold 8.6%. The source material was peripheral blood. The TCR originated in a woman between 45 and 65 years old with active or convalescent COVID-19. This chain joins TRBV18 and TRBJ1-3; D is unresolved. CDR3 loop: CASSPSIPGSSTTIYF. The CDR3 bases are TGTGCCAGCTCACCATCTATCCCGGGATCTTCTACCACCATATATTTT.